These 21 T cell receptor beta chains were sequenced from one sample in a study of neurological immune-mediated disorders. TCRdb called the 5' RACE reads again in MiXCR, with one record for every CDR3 protein. The sample carries roughly 44,000 distinct CDR3 sequences, just under 6.5% recorded once. The material sequenced was CD4+ T cells from blood. The receptors here all came from a woman aged 35 to 49 in good health.

The table lists this clonotype with many counts. A read error may account for a junction end that differs from germline. This chain links TRBV5-1 with TRBJ2-7, with TRBD2 matching over 10 bases. This CDR3 is 16 amino acids long. The V gene's germline CDR1 is SGHRS and CDR2 YFSETQ. CDR3 sequence reads: CASRLDPGLAAYEQYF. The CDR3 DNA reads as TGCGCCAGCAGGTTGGACCCAGGACTAGCGGCTTACGAGCAGTACTTC.

The sample holds many counts of this clonotype. The chain links TRBV5-1 to TRBJ2-1; TRBD2 aligns across 12 bases. CDR3 length equals 20 residues. Germline V gene data show CDR1 as SGHRS and CDR2 as YFSETQ. Trimming cost V 0 bases and J 7 bases; bases outside gene matches: 17. The DNA of the CDR3 is TGCGCCAGCAGCTTGGTGGGCATCTTCGGGACTAGCGGGTGGGGGAATGAGCAGTTCTTC. It is translated as CASSLVGIFGTSGWGNEQFF.

The CDR3 loop is CASSYTDYGYTF. Written as DNA, the CDR3 is TGTGCCAGCAGTTATACCGACTATGGCTACACCTTC. The chain links TRBV6-2 or TRBV6-3 to TRBJ1-2; no clear D gene. CDR1 MNHEY and CDR2 SVGEGT come from the germline V gene. The CDR3 totals 12 residues. Trimming cost V 3 bases and J 3 bases, with 5 bases left between them.

This clonotype was seen many times. The chain uses TRBV24-1 and TRBJ2-5, with no clear D. Deletions cut 1 base from V and 0 bases from J, with 8 bases between. The CDR3 sequence is 15 residues long. Looked up from germline, CDR1 is KGHDR and CDR2 is SFDVKD. CDR3: CATSDFYRNQETQYF. In DNA form, the CDR3 reads TGTGCCACCAGTGATTTCTACAGAAACCAAGAGACCCAGTACTTC.

This clonotype was detected ten times or more. The rearrangement links TRBV6-5 to TRBJ2-3; TRBD2 is a possible D gene (6 bases). Deletions cut 6 bases from V and 2 bases from J, with 18 bases between. Germline V gene sequence: CDR1 MNHEY, CDR2 SVGAGI. The CDR3 has 16 residues. Here the CDR3 DNA reads TGTGCCAGCAGGCCCTCTGGAGGGGTTGTCACAGATACGCAGTATTTT. It codes for CASRPSGGVVTDTQYF.

Ten or more counts support this clonotype. This rearrangement joins TRBV6-2 or TRBV6-3 to TRBJ1-1; a possible D gene is TRBD1 (5 bases). CDR1 MNHEY and CDR2 SVGEGT come from the germline V gene. Trimming took 9 bases from V and 1 from J, leaving 15 bases between them. The CDR3 sequence is 14 residues long. In nucleotides, the CDR3 is TGTGCCAGTGCAGGGACGTTGCGGAACACTGAAGCTTTCTTT. It codes for CASAGTLRNTEAFF.

At least ten counts were recorded for this clonotype. This chain joins TRBV6-6 and TRBJ2-7; tentative D call: TRBD2 (5 bases). V lost 7 bases and J 10 bases, leaving 20 bases between the germline ends. The CDR3 is 13 residues long. Germline V gene data show CDR1 as MNHNY and CDR2 as SVGAGI (reference sequence). The CDR3 loop reads CASTNLEGPEQYF. The CDR3 bases are TGTGCCAGCACCAACCTCGAGGGCCCAGAACAGTACTTC.

This clonotype was detected ten times or more. V usage is TRBV28 and J usage is TRBJ1-3; maybe TRBD1 (6 bases). This CDR3 is built from 15 residues. CDR1 and CDR2 from the germline V gene are MDHEN and SYDVKM. Trimming left V 5 bases short and J 4 bases short, with 15 bases between. CDR3: CASSPPGARGNTIYF. CDR3 in DNA: TGTGCCAGCAGTCCCCCGGGGGCGCGGGGAAACACCATATATTTT.

This clonotype occurred many times. This chain uses TRBV5-1 with TRBJ2-7; TRBD1 or TRBD2 may be the D gene (6 bases each). Germline CDR1 and CDR2: SGHRS and YFSETQ. This CDR3 is 14 amino acids long. V was shortened by 4 bases and J by 2 bases, with 13 bases between the two germline ends. DNA for the CDR3: TGCGCCAGCAGCCGCGGGACATCAACCTACGAGCAGTACTTC. It specifies CASSRGTSTYEQYF.

The chain uses TRBV6-2 or TRBV6-3 and TRBJ1-2; tentatively, D is TRBD1 (5 bases). Germline-derived CDR1 and CDR2 are MNHEY and SVGEGT. The CDR3 is 15 amino acids. V dropped 8 bases and J dropped 5 bases, with 21 bases sitting between them. The CDR3 sequence is CASGPRSGTAYGYTF. In DNA form, the CDR3 reads TGTGCCAGCGGTCCCAGGTCCGGGACGGCTTATGGCTACACCTTC.

This clonotype rates as medium-sized. The rearrangement uses TRBV5-1 and TRBJ2-5, with D uncertain. Trimming cost V 7 bases and J 5 bases, with 9 bases left between them. The CDR3 has 11 amino acids. Germline values: CDR1 SGHRS, CDR2 YFSETQ. The CDR3 region has the DNA TGCGCCAGCGCGAGTAGGGAGACCCAGTACTTC. Protein sequence: CASASRETQYF.

This clonotype was recorded many times. The chain uses TRBV29-1 and TRBJ2-3, with 10 bases fitting TRBD1. Germline CDR1 is SQVTM and CDR2 is ANQGSEA. This CDR3 has 16 residues. Unmatched junction bases numbered 8, after V lost 2 bases and J lost 3 bases. The CDR3 region is CSVESSPDRGTDTQYF. In nucleotides, the CDR3 is TGCAGCGTTGAAAGCTCACCGGACAGGGGGACAGATACGCAGTATTTT.

This clonotype is deemed medium-sized. The V call is TRBV7-2, the J call TRBJ1-4; D may be TRBD1 (5 bases). V dropped 2 bases and J dropped 5 bases, with 12 bases sitting between them. CDR3 size: 15 residues. The germline gives CDR1 SGHTA, CDR2 FQGNSA. The CDR3 region has the DNA TGTGCCAGCAGCTTAAGTAGCACAGGAAATGAAAAACTGTTTTTT. It is translated as CASSLSSTGNEKLFF.

This clonotype is termed medium-sized. The chain couples TRBV25-1 to TRBJ1-5; a possible D gene is TRBD1 (5 bases). Germline values: CDR1 MGHDK, CDR2 SYGVNS. The CDR3 runs 15 residues. Deletions cut 9 bases from V and 2 bases from J, with 17 bases between. The CDR3 reads CASQQGGNGNQPQHF. Written as DNA, the CDR3 is TGTGCCAGTCAGCAGGGTGGAAATGGCAATCAGCCCCAGCATTTT.

This clonotype came up many times. This chain uses TRBV7-9 with TRBJ2-2; no reliable D call. The germline V gene encodes CDR1 SEHNR and CDR2 FQNEAQ (reference sequence). The CDR3 sequence is 10 residues long. V lost 4 bases and J lost 6, with 0 bases in between. The CDR3 loop is CASSSGELFF. The CDR3 region has the DNA TGTGCCAGCAGCTCCGGGGAGCTGTTTTTT.

There are many counts of this clonotype. The chain couples TRBV15 to TRBJ2-4, with 11 bases matching TRBD1. This CDR3 is 18 amino acids long. Germline V gene data show CDR1 as LNHNV and CDR2 as YYDKDF (reference sequence). Germline trimming cut 8 bases from V and 0 bases from J; bases unmatched to any gene: 12. The CDR3 sequence: CATWPGQGASAAKNIQYF. Written as DNA, the CDR3 is TGTGCCACCTGGCCCGGACAGGGGGCTAGCGCAGCCAAAAACATTCAGTACTTC.

Ten or more counts support this clonotype. The CDR3 region is CASSTRTRGYGYTF. The CDR3 bases are TGTGCCAGCAGTACCCGAACCAGGGGCTATGGCTACACCTTC. The rearrangement joins TRBV6-4 to TRBJ1-2; tentative D call: TRBD1 (6 bases). The V gene's germline CDR1 is MRHNA and CDR2 SNTAGT. CDR3 length: 14 amino acids. V was cut by 5 bases and J by 4 bases, with 14 bases left in between.

This clonotype was seen many times. The rearrangement joins TRBV9 to TRBJ1-1, with 7 positions matching TRBD1. Germline V gives CDR1 SGDLS, CDR2 YYNGEE. The CDR3 totals 16 residues. Trimming took 0 bases from V and 0 from J; bases not matched to a gene: 5. The DNA of the CDR3 is TGTGCCAGCAGCGTAGTGACAGGGAGGTTGAACACTGAAGCTTTCTTT. It codes for CASSVVTGRLNTEAFF.

A few counts support this clonotype. V usage is TRBV7-8 and J usage is TRBJ2-1, with D possibly matching TRBD1 (5 bases). CDR1 is SGHVS, CDR2 FQNEAQ, per germline. V was trimmed by 3 bases and J by 3 bases, leaving 9 bases between them. The CDR3 is made up of 14 amino acids. In DNA form, the CDR3 reads TGTGCCAGCAGCTTTCAGGGTCACTACAATGAGCAGTTCTTC. It translates to CASSFQGHYNEQFF.

This clonotype has ten or more counts. This chain links TRBV27 with TRBJ1-4; perhaps TRBD1 as D (5 bases). CDR1 MNHEY and CDR2 SMNVEV come from the germline V gene (reference sequence). CDR3 length: 14 amino acids. Between the trimmed V and J ends, which lost 6 bases and 8 bases, there was a span of 16 bases. CDR3 bases: TGTGCCAGCAGGGCCGCGGGGGAGAACGAAAAACTGTTTTTT. This codes for CASRAAGENEKLFF.

This clonotype appeared many times. This chain joins TRBV20-1 and TRBJ2-3; tentatively, D is TRBD1 or TRBD2 (7 bases each). The CDR3 length is 15 residues. Germline V gene lookup returns CDR1 DFQATT and CDR2 SNEGSKA (reference sequence). Deletions cut 5 bases from V and 3 bases from J, with 18 bases between. Here the CDR3 reads CSAPQGGAGTDTQYF. The CDR3 DNA sequence: TGCAGTGCTCCTCAGGGGGGAGCGGGGACAGATACGCAGTATTTT.